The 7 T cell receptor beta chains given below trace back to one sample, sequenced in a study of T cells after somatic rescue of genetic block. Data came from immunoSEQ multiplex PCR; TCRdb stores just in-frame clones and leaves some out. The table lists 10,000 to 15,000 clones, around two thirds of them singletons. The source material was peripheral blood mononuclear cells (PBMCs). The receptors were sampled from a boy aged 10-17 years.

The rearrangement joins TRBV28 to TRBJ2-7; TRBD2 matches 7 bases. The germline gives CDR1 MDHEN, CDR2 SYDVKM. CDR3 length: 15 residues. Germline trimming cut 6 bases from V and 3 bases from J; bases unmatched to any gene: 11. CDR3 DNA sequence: TGTGCCAGCAGGACACAAAGGGGAGGGATCTACGAGCAGTACTTC. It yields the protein CASRTQRGGIYEQYF.

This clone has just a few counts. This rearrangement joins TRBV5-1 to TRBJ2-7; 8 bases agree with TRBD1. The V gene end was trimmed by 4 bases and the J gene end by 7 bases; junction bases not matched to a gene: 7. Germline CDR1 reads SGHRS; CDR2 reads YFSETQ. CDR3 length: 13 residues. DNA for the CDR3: TGCGCCAGCAGCGTCCAGGGGGCTGGGGAGCAGTACTTC. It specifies CASSVQGAGEQYF.

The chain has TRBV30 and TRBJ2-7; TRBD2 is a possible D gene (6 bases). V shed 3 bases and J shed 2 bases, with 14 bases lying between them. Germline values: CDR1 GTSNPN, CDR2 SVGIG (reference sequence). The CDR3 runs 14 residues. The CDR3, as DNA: TGTGCCTGGAGAAAGGCTAGCGTTCCCTACGAGCAGTACTTC. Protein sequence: CAWRKASVPYEQYF.

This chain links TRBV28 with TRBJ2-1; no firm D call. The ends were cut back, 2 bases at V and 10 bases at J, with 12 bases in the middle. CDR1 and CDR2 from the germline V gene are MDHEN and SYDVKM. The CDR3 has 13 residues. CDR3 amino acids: CASSLEVRTEQFF. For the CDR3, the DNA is TGTGCCAGCAGTTTAGAGGTAAGGACCGAGCAGTTCTTC.

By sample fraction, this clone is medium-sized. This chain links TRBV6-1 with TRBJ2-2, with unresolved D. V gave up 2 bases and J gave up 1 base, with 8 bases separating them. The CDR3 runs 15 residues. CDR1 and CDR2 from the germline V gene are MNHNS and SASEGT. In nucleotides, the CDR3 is TGTGCCAGCAGTGAATCCGTTCTGAACACCGGGGAGCTGTTTTTT. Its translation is CASSESVLNTGELFF.

The CDR3, as DNA: TGTGCCAGCAGCTCCACCACTAGCGTTTCTAGCACAGATACGCAGTATTTT. Its translation: CASSSTTSVSSTDTQYF. The chain couples TRBV7-9 to TRBJ2-3; 7 bases map to TRBD2. Germline V gene data show CDR1 as SEHNR and CDR2 as FQNEAQ (reference sequence). The CDR3 sequence is 17 residues long. V trimming: 4 bases; J trimming: 0 bases; junction bases outside the gene matches: 10.

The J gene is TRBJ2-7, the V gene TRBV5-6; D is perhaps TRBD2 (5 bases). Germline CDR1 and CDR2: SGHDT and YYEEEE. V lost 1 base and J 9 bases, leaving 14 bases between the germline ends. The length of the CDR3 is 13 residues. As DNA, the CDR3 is TGTGCCAGCAGCTTGATGATCGGCCGGGGGCAGTACTTC. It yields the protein CASSLMIGRGQYF.